One sample yielded the 24 T cell receptor beta chains listed below, sequenced in a study of control samples from healthy donors and cancer patients. The assay was immunoSEQ multiplex PCR, and TCRdb's table has in-frame clones only and misses some. Of 50,000 to 75,000 clones in the sample, about 90% are singletons; the top ten hold roughly 5.7%. The material sequenced was PBMCs. The receptors originated from a man aged 55-75 years with colorectal cancer.

The rearrangement links TRBV27 to TRBJ2-5, with 12 bases fitting TRBD2. The V gene end was trimmed by 0 bases and the J gene end by 13 bases; junction bases not matched to a gene: 9. The CDR3 consists of 15 residues. Germline CDR1 and CDR2: MNHEY and SMNVEV (reference sequence). The CDR3 coding sequence is TGTGCCAGCAGTTTATCTGGACTAGCGGGGACACCCCGGTACTTC. Its translation: CASSLSGLAGTPRYF.

CDR3 sequence reads: CASSIERQGANQPQHF. The CDR3 DNA reads as TGTGCCAGTAGTATAGAGAGGCAGGGGGCAAATCAGCCCCAGCATTTT. The chain uses TRBV19 and TRBJ1-5; 8 bases line up with TRBD1. The CDR3 consists of 16 residues. J gave up 4 bases and V 0 bases, and 5 bases lay outside the gene matches. CDR1 and CDR2 (germline): LNHDA, SQIVND (reference sequence).

The chain joins TRBV30 to TRBJ1-1; D is perhaps TRBD1 (5 bases). The CDR3 runs 13 residues. Trimming removed 1 base at V and 1 base at J, with 7 bases between. Germline V gene data show CDR1 as GTSNPN and CDR2 as SVGIG (reference sequence). In nucleotides, the CDR3 is TGTGCCTGGAGTGGAACAGGGAACACTGAAGCTTTCTTT. It translates to CAWSGTGNTEAFF. The complete variable domain, with remaining parts taken from reference TRBV30 and TRBJ1-1, reads SQTIHQWPATLVQPVGSPLSLECTVEGTSNPNLYWYRQAAGRGLQLLFYSVGIGQISSEVPQNLSASRPQDRQFILSSKKLLLSDSGFYLCAWSGTGNTEAFFGQGTRLTVV.

The rearrangement joins TRBV7-6 to TRBJ1-1, with 9 positions matching TRBD1. The CDR3 spans 16 residues. CDR1 and CDR2 from the germline V gene are SGHVS and FNYEAQ. V shed 5 bases and J 1 base; nucleotides not matched to a gene: 8. CDR3 in amino acids: CASSQSQGAWNTEAFF. The CDR3, as DNA: TGTGCCAGCAGCCAATCACAGGGGGCATGGAACACTGAAGCTTTCTTT.

This chain connects TRBV3-1 (or the pseudogene TRBV3-2) to TRBJ2-7; either TRBD1 or TRBD2 may supply D (5 bases each). V gave up 5 bases and J gave up 3 bases, with 14 bases separating them. The CDR3 totals 14 residues. CDR1 and CDR2 (germline): LGHDT, YNNKEL (reference sequence). CDR3 amino acids: CASSASWDDYEQYF. The CDR3 nucleotides read TGTGCCAGCAGCGCTAGTTGGGACGACTACGAGCAGTACTTC.

The rearrangement uses TRBV15 and TRBJ1-2, with 9 positions matching TRBD1. The CDR3 loop spans 15 amino acids. Germline values: CDR1 LNHNV, CDR2 YYDKDF (reference sequence). After removal of 0 bases from V and 7 bases from J, the junction contained 6 bases not matched to a gene. CDR3 sequence (DNA): TGTGCCACCAGCAGAGATCAGGGACAGGGTGGTGGCTACACCTTC. The encoded protein is CATSRDQGQGGGYTF.

V usage is TRBV6-5 and J usage is TRBJ2-7; no clear D. Germline V gives CDR1 MNHEY, CDR2 SVGAGI. Trimming took off 6 bases at V and 1 base at J, with 10 bases between the two ends. The CDR3 is made up of 13 amino acids. Here the CDR3 reads CASSRAASYEQYF. CDR3 nucleotides: TGTGCCAGCAGCCGGGCGGCATCCTACGAGCAGTACTTC.

The chain employs TRBV25-1 and TRBJ1-4, with a tentative D call TRBD1 (5 bases). Germline values: CDR1 MGHDK, CDR2 SYGVNS. The CDR3 length is 14 residues. V lost 1 base and J lost 4, with 7 bases in between. The CDR3 DNA sequence: TGTGCCAGCAGTGAATTACAGGTTAATGAAAAACTGTTTTTT. Protein product: CASSELQVNEKLFF. Using reference TRBV25-1 and TRBJ1-4 for the parts outside the CDR3, the full variable domain is EADIYQTPRYLVIGTGKKITLECSQTMGHDKMYWYQQDPGMELHLIHYSYGVNSTEKGDLSSESTVSRIRTEHFPLTLESARPSHTSQYLCASSELQVNEKLFFGSGTQLSVL.

The J gene is TRBJ2-4, the V gene TRBV21-1; TRBD1 is the table's D call, not checked against the DNA. TRBV21-1 is designated a pseudogene. The CDR3 loop spans 17 amino acids. CDR3 nucleotides: TGTGCCAGCAGCCCCATTGGTGGGACAGGGGGCCTAAACATTCAGTACTTC. Translating it yields CASSPIGGTGGLNIQYF.

The rearrangement joins TRBV13 to TRBJ2-6; the match to TRBD1 covers 7 bases. Germline V gives CDR1 PRHDT, CDR2 FYEKMQ (reference sequence). V lost 1 base to trimming and J lost 0 bases; unmatched junction nucleotides: 6. The CDR3 consists of 18 residues. DNA of the CDR3: TGTGCCAGCAGCTTAGCCCGGGACAGAGTCTCTGGGGCCAACGTCCTGACTTTC. Amino acids: CASSLARDRVSGANVLTF. The variable domain in full, with the rest retrieved from reference TRBV13 and TRBJ2-6, is AAGVIQSPRHLIKEKRETATLKCYPIPRHDTVYWYQQGPGQDPQFLISFYEKMQSDKGSIPDRFSAQQFSDYHSELNMSSLELGDSALYFCASSLARDRVSGANVLTFGAGSRLTVL.

This chain connects TRBV2 to TRBJ1-2; TRBD1 matches 7 bases. Trimming took 6 bases from V and 2 from J; bases not matched to a gene: 0. CDR1 is SNHLY and CDR2 is FYNNEI in the germline V gene. This CDR3 has 12 residues. The CDR3 here is CASRGQNYGYTF. The CDR3 DNA is TGTGCCAGCAGGGGACAGAACTATGGCTACACCTTC.

The rearrangement joins TRBV27 to TRBJ1-5, with TRBD1 matching 7 bases. V shed 3 bases and J 9 bases; nucleotides not matched to a gene: 8. In germline, CDR1 is MNHEY, CDR2 SMNVEV (reference sequence). CDR3 length: 14 residues. CDR3: CASSFQGGIGPQHF. The CDR3 DNA is TGTGCCAGCAGTTTTCAGGGGGGGATAGGGCCCCAGCATTTT.

CDR3 loop: CASSLETGKVTGELFF. The CDR3 nucleotides are TGTGCCAGCAGTCTAGAGACAGGGAAGGTCACCGGGGAGCTGTTTTTT. This chain uses TRBV9 with TRBJ2-2; 7 positions agree with TRBD1. This CDR3 has 16 amino acids. Germline CDR1 reads SGDLS; CDR2 reads YYNGEE. Trimming at V came to 5 bases and at J to 4 bases, leaving 11 bases not matched to a gene.

The chain couples TRBV7-2 to TRBJ1-1; D is perhaps TRBD1 (5 bases). CDR1 SGHTA and CDR2 FQGNSA come from the germline V gene. V was cut by 5 bases and J by 0 bases, with 7 bases left in between. This CDR3 spans 13 amino acids. The CDR3 spells CASSQTVNTEAFF. DNA of the CDR3: TGTGCCAGCAGCCAGACAGTGAACACTGAAGCTTTCTTT.

The J gene is TRBJ1-2, the V gene TRBV30, with 10 bases lining up with TRBD1. With V trimmed by 1 base and J by 4 bases, 3 bases remained unmatched. This CDR3 is built from 14 residues. Germline CDR1 and CDR2: GTSNPN and SVGIG (reference sequence). The CDR3 nucleotides read TGTGCCTGGAGTGGATGGACAGGGGGCTATGGCTACACCTTC. Translating it yields CAWSGWTGGYGYTF. Full variable domain (rest looked up from reference TRBV30 and TRBJ1-2): SQTIHQWPATLVQPVGSPLSLECTVEGTSNPNLYWYRQAAGRGLQLLFYSVGIGQISSEVPQNLSASRPQDRQFILSSKKLLLSDSGFYLCAWSGWTGGYGYTFGSGTRLTVV.

The V call is TRBV2, the J call TRBJ2-7; 9 bases fit TRBD1. The CDR3 totals 13 residues. Germline CDR1 SNHLY, CDR2 FYNNEI. V shed 8 bases and J 5 bases; nucleotides not matched to a gene: 7. In DNA, the CDR3 is TGTGCCAGCGGCCGGGACAGGGACCACGAGCAGTACTTC. Translated: CASGRDRDHEQYF.

This chain links TRBV15 with TRBJ1-6, with D perhaps matching TRBD1 (5 bases). Germline V CDR1 and CDR2: LNHNV, YYDKDF (reference sequence). Trimming removed 1 base at V and 7 bases at J, with 8 bases between. CDR3 length equals 14 residues. In DNA form, the CDR3 reads TGTGCCACCAGCAGAGGAGGGGCAAATTCACCCCTCCACTTT. Protein: CATSRGGANSPLHF.

The V and J genes are TRBV11-2 and TRBJ2-7, with D unclear. CDR3 length: 17 residues. V lost 1 base to trimming and J lost 1 base, with 17 bases between them. In germline, CDR1 is SGHAT, CDR2 FQNNGV. The CDR3 reads CASSLAPGFDKSYEQYF. For the CDR3, the DNA is TGTGCCAGCAGCTTAGCCCCCGGTTTCGACAAATCCTACGAGCAGTACTTC. Full variable domain (remainder filled in from reference TRBV11-2 and TRBJ2-7): EAGVAQSPRYKIIEKRQSVAFWCNPISGHATLYWYQQILGQGPKLLIQFQNNGVVDDSQLPKDRFSAERLKGVDSTLKIQPAKLEDSAVYLCASSLAPGFDKSYEQYFGPGTRLTVT.

This clone came up once. The J gene is TRBJ2-3, the V gene TRBV7-9, with 9 bases lining up with TRBD2. The CDR3 spans 14 residues. The trim removed 1 base at V and 4 bases at J, leaving 0 bases unmatched. CDR1 is SEHNR, CDR2 FQNEAQ, per germline (reference sequence). The CDR3 sequence is CASSLGGGADTQYF. As DNA, the CDR3 is TGTGCCAGCAGCTTAGGCGGGGGGGCAGATACGCAGTATTTT.

The V gene is TRBV9, the J gene TRBJ1-6; D is possibly TRBD1 (5 bases). CDR3 length: 12 amino acids. The germline CDR1 and CDR2 sequences are SGDLS and YYNGEE. V was pared by 5 bases and J by 7 bases, with 7 bases between. The CDR3 protein is CASSAGNSPLHF. The CDR3 bases are TGTGCCAGCAGTGCAGGGAATTCACCCCTCCACTTT.

V usage is TRBV6-2 or TRBV6-3 and J usage is TRBJ2-7, with a tentative D call TRBD1 (5 bases). CDR1 is MNHEY and CDR2 is SVGEGT in the germline V gene. V was pared by 2 bases and J by 3 bases, with 8 bases between. The CDR3 totals 13 residues. The chain's CDR3 is CASSYQGNYEQYF. CDR3 nucleotide sequence: TGTGCCAGCAGTTACCAGGGAAACTACGAGCAGTACTTC.

The chain uses TRBV5-6 and TRBJ1-2, with D uncertain. This CDR3 is built from 14 residues. Germline CDR1 SGHDT, CDR2 YYEEEE. Trimming took 0 bases from V and 4 from J, leaving 10 bases between them. In DNA, the CDR3 is TGTGCCAGCAGCTTGGTGGACGGAATCTATGGCTACACCTTC. This translates into CASSLVDGIYGYTF.

The CDR3 bases are TGTGCCAGCAGTGAAGTCCCCCGGGGTGTTGAGCAGTACTTC. It encodes CASSEVPRGVEQYF. The chain couples TRBV6-1 to TRBJ2-7; perhaps TRBD2 as D (5 bases). Trimming removed 1 base from V and 7 bases from J, with 14 bases in between. CDR3 length: 14 amino acids. CDR1 is MNHNS, CDR2 SASEGT, per germline.

This chain connects TRBV7-8 to TRBJ1-2; TRBD1 matches at 11 bases. With V trimmed by 3 bases and J by 2 bases, 5 bases remained unmatched. Germline CDR1 SGHVS, CDR2 FQNEAQ. CDR3 length: 16 amino acids. The CDR3 region has the DNA TGTGCCAGCAGCTTGCGGACAGGGGGCAAAAACTATGGCTACACCTTC. Amino acid sequence: CASSLRTGGKNYGYTF.